These 2 T cell receptor beta chains were all obtained from the same sample, sequenced in a study of patients and donors after allogeneic stem cell transplantation. TCRdb used MiXCR to reprocess the RT-PCR reads, holding one entry per CDR3 protein. The table lists just over 2,500 distinct CDR3 sequences, about 8% of them singletons. Input material: blood, either unsorted or a sorted T cell fraction (not recorded which). The receptors were gathered from a human donor who was either an allogeneic HSCT recipient or a stem cell or donor lymphocyte infusion donor (not recorded which). It is not recorded whose cells these are; they may come from a transplant donor.

This clonotype qualifies as medium-sized. The V gene is TRBV12-3 or TRBV12-4, the J gene TRBJ2-3; D may be TRBD2 (6 bases). Trimming shortened V by 0 bases and J by 11 bases, and 9 bases separated the two germline ends. This CDR3 spans 12 amino acids. The CDR3 DNA reads TGTGCCAGCAGTTTAGCGGGAGGAGGGCAGTATTTT. Translation: CASSLAGGGQYF.

This clonotype was recorded a few times. The gene calls are TRBV6-5 and TRBJ1-2; a weak D match, TRBD1 (6 bases). There are 14 residues in the CDR3. Germline CDR1 reads MNHEY; CDR2 reads SVGAGI. V was clipped by 6 bases and J by 7 bases, with 18 bases between them. The CDR3 bases are TGTGCCAGCAGGGACCCCTCAGGGGCGGGTGGCTACACCTTC. Protein: CASRDPSGAGGYTF.